Each of the 21 T cell receptor beta chains below was sequenced from the same sample in a study of shared clonotypes between healthy human individuals (dated by TCRdb to the early 2020s). To prepare the library, the immunoSEQ multiplex PCR assay was applied. TCRdb carries this immuneACCESS record with in-frame sequences only. Its versions omit some clonotypes, under half of them owing to an unresolved V gene in the studies checked, with the rest unexplained. The sample table lists millions of clones, about 92% of them with a count of one. The ten largest clones represent under 2% of the sample. CD8 naive samples consisted of CD45RO-negative cells that were positively selected for CCR7, yielding a CD45RA+CCR7+ population without TemRA cells. The specimen sequenced was naive CD8+ T cells from PBMCs. The cell subset or site label, read with the paper, signifies: CD45RA+CCR7+. The receptors were sampled from a man between 18 and 29 years old in good health. Some clones in this sample may be carry-over from other donors' samples.

The chain couples TRBV28 to TRBJ2-1, with 8 bases fitting TRBD1. Germline CDR1 is MDHEN and CDR2 is SYDVKM. The length of the CDR3 is 17 residues. The V gene end was trimmed by 3 bases and the J gene end by 4 bases; junction bases not matched to a gene: 11. CDR3 nucleotide sequence: TGTGCCAGCAGTTTTTTGCTGTTACAGGGGGAATACAATGAGCAGTTCTTC. It codes for CASSFLLLQGEYNEQFF.

The chain is built from TRBV6-1 and TRBJ2-7; D uncertain. The CDR3 sequence is 13 residues long. CDR1 is MNHNS and CDR2 is SASEGT in the germline V gene. V was pared by 1 base and J by 0 bases, with 4 bases between. CDR3 nucleotides: TGTGCCAGCAGTGAAGGGGCCTCCTACGAGCAGTACTTC. Its translation is CASSEGASYEQYF.

This chain connects TRBV10-3 to TRBJ2-7; the match to TRBD1 covers 10 bases. This CDR3 region has 15 residues. J was trimmed by 4 bases and V by 6 bases; bases with no gene match: 9. CDR1 and CDR2 (germline): ENHRY, SYGVKD. In DNA form, the CDR3 reads TGTGCCATCAGATCGGACAGGGGGAAGAGTTACGAGCAGTACTTC. It codes for CAIRSDRGKSYEQYF.

J is TRBJ2-7 and V is TRBV4-2, with D perhaps matching TRBD1 (5 bases). Trimming left V 2 bases short and J 6 bases short, with 5 bases between. The CDR3 is 11 residues long. The germline V gene has CDR1 LGHNA and CDR2 YNFKEQ. The CDR3 nucleotides are TGTGCCAGCAGCCAAAGGGGCGAGCAGTACTTC. It translates to CASSQRGEQYF.

This chain joins TRBV5-6 and TRBJ2-7; no clear D. The CDR3 has 13 amino acids. CDR1 is SGHDT and CDR2 is YYEEEE in the germline V gene. V lost 0 bases and J 2 bases, leaving 6 bases between the germline ends. CDR3 protein: CASSLVDPYEQYF. As DNA, the CDR3 is TGTGCCAGCAGCTTGGTGGACCCCTACGAGCAGTACTTC.

V and J are TRBV5-1 and TRBJ2-5; 7 nucleotides line up with TRBD2. CDR1 SGHRS and CDR2 YFSETQ come from the germline V gene. This CDR3 comprises 17 residues. V gave up 4 bases and J gave up 6 bases; unmatched junction bases: 18. The CDR3 nucleotides read TGCGCCAGCAGCACGCCCATGCTACTAGCGACAAGGCAGACCCAGTACTTC. Protein: CASSTPMLLATRQTQYF. Using reference TRBV5-1 and TRBJ2-5 for the parts outside the CDR3, the full variable domain is KAGVTQTPRYLIKTRGQQVTLSCSPISGHRSVSWYQQTPGQGLQFLFEYFSETQRNKGNFPGRFSGRQFSNSRSEMNVSTLELGDSALYLCASSTPMLLATRQTQYFGPGTRLLVL.

Here the CDR3 DNA reads TGCGCCAGCAGCTTGGCTCGACAGGGGGTGACCACTGAAGCTTTCTTT. Protein: CASSLARQGVTTEAFF. The J gene is TRBJ1-1, the V gene TRBV5-1; TRBD1 matches at 9 bases. The ends lost 0 bases at V and 4 bases at J; junction bases unmatched: 7. Per germline, CDR1 SGHRS and CDR2 YFSETQ. The CDR3 totals 16 residues.

This rearrangement joins TRBV27 to TRBJ2-2, with 12 bases identical to TRBD1. V lost 1 base to trimming and J lost 4 bases; unmatched junction nucleotides: 16. This CDR3 region has 21 residues. Per germline, CDR1 MNHEY and CDR2 SMNVEV (reference sequence). This CDR3 reads CASSLYHDVGDRGLFTGELFF. The CDR3 nucleotides read TGTGCCAGCAGTTTATATCATGATGTCGGGGACAGGGGGCTGTTCACCGGGGAGCTGTTTTTT.

This chain links TRBV9 with TRBJ2-1; D is ambiguous. The CDR3 extends over 15 amino acids. The ends were cut back, 0 bases at V and 2 bases at J, with 9 bases in the middle. CDR1 and CDR2 (germline): SGDLS, YYNGEE. CDR3 bases: TGTGCCAGCAGCGTAGGGAAAACTGCCTACAATGAGCAGTTCTTC. It yields the protein CASSVGKTAYNEQFF.

The chain has TRBV5-5 and TRBJ1-2; 8 bases are shared with TRBD1. Germline V lookup: CDR1 SGHKS, CDR2 YYEKEE (reference sequence). With V trimmed by 0 bases and J by 3 bases, 4 bases remained unmatched. The CDR3 covers 15 residues. Here the CDR3 reads CASSLGAGGDYGYTF. CDR3 sequence (DNA): TGTGCCAGCAGCTTGGGTGCAGGGGGCGACTATGGCTACACCTTC.

The CDR3 region is CATLGELFF. CDR3 bases: TGTGCCACCCTGGGGGAGCTGTTTTTT. The chain is built from TRBV11-3 and TRBJ2-2, with D hard to call. This CDR3 is 9 amino acids long. The germline V and J ends were trimmed by 10 bases and 8 bases, with 5 bases remaining between them. Per the germline V gene, CDR1 is SGHNT and CDR2 is YENEEA. Combining the CDR3 with reference TRBV11-3 and TRBJ2-2 gives the whole variable domain EAGVVQSPRYKIIEKKQPVAFWCNPISGHNTLYWYLQNLGQGPELLIRYENEEAVDDSQLPKDRFSAERLKGVDSTLKIQPAELGDSAVYLCATLGELFFGEGSRLTVL.

This chain uses TRBV28 with TRBJ2-7, with TRBD1 identical over 7 bases. V gave up 2 bases and J gave up 6 bases; unmatched junction bases: 7. The germline gives CDR1 MDHEN, CDR2 SYDVKM. This CDR3 is 14 amino acids long. Here the CDR3 reads CASSLGDSYLEQYF. CDR3 DNA: TGTGCCAGCAGTTTAGGGGACAGCTACCTCGAGCAGTACTTC.

The sample holds one count of this clone. The chain recombines TRBV7-8 with TRBJ2-1; D is possibly TRBD2 (6 bases). CDR1 is SGHVS and CDR2 is FQNEAQ in the germline V gene. V was clipped by 1 base and J by 10 bases, with 14 bases between them. This CDR3 is built from 14 residues. This CDR3 is CASSLVAGGGEQFF. The DNA for the CDR3 is TGTGCCAGCAGCTTAGTGGCCGGGGGTGGAGAGCAGTTCTTC.

V is TRBV27 and J is TRBJ2-7; D call uncertain. CDR3 length: 13 amino acids. V lost 8 bases and J lost 2, with 13 bases in between. CDR1 is MNHEY, CDR2 SMNVEV, per germline (reference sequence). The CDR3 loop is CASRLAETYEQYF. The CDR3 DNA follows: TGTGCCAGCCGGTTGGCGGAGACCTACGAGCAGTACTTC.

The chain links TRBV11-3 to TRBJ2-3, with D tentatively TRBD1 or TRBD2 (5 bases each). This CDR3 spans 16 amino acids. Germline CDR1 and CDR2: SGHNT and YENEEA. The V and J ends lost 5 bases and 2 bases respectively, with 17 bases between them. Here the CDR3 reads CASSAQGTADTDTQYF. CDR3 bases: TGTGCCAGCAGCGCGCAAGGGACCGCCGACACAGATACGCAGTATTTT.

This clone was observed a handful of times. The sample holds other DNA sequences that translate to the same CDR3. J is TRBJ1-1 and V is TRBV27, with 7 positions matching TRBD1. Germline CDR1 MNHEY, CDR2 SMNVEV (reference sequence). The CDR3 loop spans 13 amino acids. The V gene end was trimmed by 4 bases and the J gene end by 1 base; junction bases not matched to a gene: 0. CDR3 in amino acids: CASSYRGNTEAFF. In nucleotides, the CDR3 is TGTGCCAGCAGTTACAGGGGGAACACTGAAGCTTTCTTT.

The genes are TRBV2 and TRBJ1-5; 9 bases map to TRBD1. Trimming removed 2 bases from V and 2 bases from J; junction bases left unmatched: 1. The CDR3 runs 15 residues. Germline V gene data show CDR1 as SNHLY and CDR2 as FYNNEI. The CDR3: CASSEWTGGNQPQHF. The CDR3 DNA is TGTGCCAGCAGTGAATGGACAGGGGGCAATCAGCCCCAGCATTTT.

The chain links TRBV27 to TRBJ2-3; 9 positions match TRBD1. Germline CDR1 reads MNHEY; CDR2 reads SMNVEV (reference sequence). J lost 6 bases, V lost 5 bases, and 12 bases had no gene match. This CDR3 contains 16 residues. Here the CDR3 reads CASSPGPGQGLDTQYF. The DNA for the CDR3 is TGTGCCAGCAGTCCAGGACCGGGACAGGGTTTGGATACGCAGTATTTT.

The genes are TRBV12-5 and TRBJ2-7; 8 nucleotides align to TRBD1. The CDR3 length is 17 residues. Germline-derived CDR1 and CDR2 are LGHNT and FRNRAP. The J segment lost 2 bases and the V segment lost 4 bases, leaving 13 bases of the junction unmatched. Here the CDR3 reads CASGSLPTDRDPYEQYF. The CDR3 DNA is TGTGCTAGTGGTTCCCTCCCCACGGACAGGGACCCCTACGAGCAGTACTTC.

The CDR3 spells CASSLDGGKVWLNYEQYF. The CDR3 region has the DNA TGTGCCAGCAGCTTAGACGGGGGTAAGGTTTGGCTTAACTACGAGCAGTACTTC. The chain has TRBV11-2 and TRBJ2-7; possible D gene TRBD2, 6 bases. The germline V gene has CDR1 SGHAT and CDR2 FQNNGV. CDR3 size: 18 residues. Trimming took off 0 bases at V and 3 bases at J, with 21 bases between the two ends.

The chain is built from TRBV11-2 and TRBJ2-6, with D perhaps TRBD2 (6 bases). The CDR3 totals 18 residues. The V end lost 4 bases, the J end lost 4 bases, and 20 bases lay between the germline ends. Germline-derived CDR1 and CDR2 are SGHAT and FQNNGV. CDR3 protein: CASSSLRDHAPGANVLTF. CDR3 nucleotide sequence: TGTGCCAGCAGCTCTCTGCGGGACCACGCCCCAGGGGCCAACGTCCTGACTTTC.